The 2 T cell receptor beta chains listed next were all sequenced from one sample in a study of cytomegalovirus exposure and HLA in healthy donors. Primers: 60 Vbeta forward and 13 Jbeta reverse. Sequenced by immunoSEQ multiplex PCR; TCRdb stores in-frame clones only, minus some. The sample yields over 100,000 clones, about 80% seen once. Material: PBMCs. The receptors shown here come from a woman between 50 and 59 years old in good health and CMV-seropositive.

The CDR3: CASSLGLAGPSYEQYF. The CDR3 DNA is TGTGCCAGCAGCTTGGGACTAGCGGGCCCTTCCTACGAGCAGTACTTC. The chain uses TRBV5-6 and TRBJ2-7; 10 bases fit TRBD2. The length of the CDR3 is 16 residues. Germline CDR1 is SGHDT and CDR2 is YYEEEE. V gave up 0 bases and J gave up 1 base; unmatched junction bases: 4.

V usage is TRBV29-1 and J usage is TRBJ2-1; no definite D call. CDR1 and CDR2 from the germline V gene are SQVTM and ANQGSEA. V lost 4 bases to trimming and J lost 0 bases, with 10 bases between them. The CDR3 runs 14 residues. As DNA, the CDR3 is TGCAGCGTTGTTGGCAGAAGCTCCTACAATGAGCAGTTCTTC. Its translation: CSVVGRSSYNEQFF.